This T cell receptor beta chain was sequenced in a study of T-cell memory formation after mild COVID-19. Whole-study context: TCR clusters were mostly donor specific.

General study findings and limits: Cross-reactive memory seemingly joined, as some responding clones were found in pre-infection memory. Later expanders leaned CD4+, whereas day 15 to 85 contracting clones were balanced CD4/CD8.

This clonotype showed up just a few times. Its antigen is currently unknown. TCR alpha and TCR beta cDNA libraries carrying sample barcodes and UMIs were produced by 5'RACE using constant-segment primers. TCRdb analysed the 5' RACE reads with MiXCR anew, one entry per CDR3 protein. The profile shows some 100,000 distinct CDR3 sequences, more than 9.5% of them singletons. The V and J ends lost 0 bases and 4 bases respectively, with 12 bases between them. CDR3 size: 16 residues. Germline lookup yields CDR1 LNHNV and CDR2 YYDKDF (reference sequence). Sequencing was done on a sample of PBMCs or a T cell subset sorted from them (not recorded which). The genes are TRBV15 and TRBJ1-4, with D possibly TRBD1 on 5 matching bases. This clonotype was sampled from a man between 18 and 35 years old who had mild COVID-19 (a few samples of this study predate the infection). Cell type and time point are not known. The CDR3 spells CATSRDLGDYNEKLFF. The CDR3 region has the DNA TGTGCCACCAGCAGAGATCTGGGGGACTATAATGAAAAACTGTTTTTT.